This entry lists 8 T cell receptor beta chains sequenced from one sample in a study of beta chain features in type 1 diabetes. Findings of the study overall: All four CD4+ subsets of Type 1 diabetes patients contained TCRB CDR3s that were moderately but significantly shorter.

Of the isolated RNA, all was reverse transcribed, and so the sequenced material was expressed TCRB transcripts. Profiled with immunoSEQ multiplex PCR; TCRdb holds only in-frame clones, not every one. This sample has about 160,000 clones, with about 9.3% found just once. These receptors lack a known antigen. The sample consisted of central memory CD4+ T cells from blood. The receptors were sampled from a man aged 25 to 40 with type 1 diabetes.

The J gene is TRBJ1-1, the V gene TRBV5-6, with TRBD1 matching over 9 bases. V was clipped by 4 bases and J by 10 bases; unmatched bases: 14. The CDR3 is 15 amino acids. Germline V gives CDR1 SGHDT, CDR2 YYEEEE. CDR3 sequence (DNA): TGTGCCAGCAGCCCGGACCGCGGACAGGGGAAAATAGCTTTCTTT. Translating gives CASSPDRGQGKIAFF.

This clone appeared a few times. The J gene is TRBJ2-1, the V gene TRBV28; D perhaps matches TRBD1 (5 bases). V lost 6 bases, J lost 4 bases, and 16 bases lay in between. The germline CDR1 and CDR2 sequences are MDHEN and SYDVKM. CDR3 length equals 15 residues. In DNA form, the CDR3 reads TGTGCCAGCAGACCCAGACCGCAGGGATACAATGAGCAGTTCTTC. Protein: CASRPRPQGYNEQFF.

This clone turned up a few times. The chain employs TRBV4-2 and TRBJ2-1; a weak D match, TRBD2 (6 bases). Trimming pared 5 bases from V and 5 bases from J, leaving 16 bases between. This CDR3 is built from 15 residues. Germline CDR1 LGHNA, CDR2 YNFKEQ. Written as DNA, the CDR3 is TGTGCCAGCAGCTCACCCGGGACTGCCGACAATGAGCAGTTCTTC. Translation gives CASSSPGTADNEQFF.

The rearrangement uses TRBV7-9 and TRBJ2-3; possible D gene TRBD1, 6 bases. Trimming removed 3 bases at V and 1 base at J, with 11 bases between. The germline CDR1 and CDR2 sequences are SEHNR and FQNEAQ (reference sequence). The CDR3 loop spans 15 amino acids. Here the CDR3 reads CASSFRGRGTDTQYF. CDR3 DNA sequence: TGTGCCAGCAGCTTCAGGGGACGGGGCACAGATACGCAGTATTTT.

This clone was counted between two and nine times. The chain couples TRBV5-1 to TRBJ2-3; 7 nucleotides match TRBD2. The CDR3 has 15 amino acids. The trim removed 4 bases at V and 5 bases at J, leaving 10 bases unmatched. Germline V lookup: CDR1 SGHRS, CDR2 YFSETQ. CDR3 coding DNA: TGCGCCAGCAGCCCTCGGGACTACCAATTAGATACGCAGTATTTT. Amino acids: CASSPRDYQLDTQYF.

This clone was counted only a few times. This chain connects TRBV28 to TRBJ2-7; 9 bases agree with TRBD2. The length of the CDR3 is 12 residues. V lost 6 bases to trimming and J lost 3 bases; unmatched junction nucleotides: 0. Germline values: CDR1 MDHEN, CDR2 SYDVKM. The CDR3 sequence is CASRTSGYEQYF. The CDR3, as DNA: TGTGCCAGCAGGACTAGCGGCTACGAGCAGTACTTC.

The chain's CDR3 is CASSGDSGSRGDTQYF. In DNA, the CDR3 is TGTGCCAGCAGTGGCGATAGCGGGAGTAGGGGAGATACGCAGTATTTT. The V gene is TRBV27, the J gene TRBJ2-3; 9 positions match TRBD2. The CDR3 has 16 amino acids. Trimming at V came to 5 bases and at J to 5 bases, leaving 11 bases not matched to a gene. Germline V lookup: CDR1 MNHEY, CDR2 SMNVEV (reference sequence).

This clone was seen a handful of times. V gene TRBV9 combines with J gene TRBJ2-1, with 7 positions matching TRBD1. V gave up 6 bases and J gave up 10 bases; unmatched junction bases: 10. CDR1 is SGDLS, CDR2 YYNGEE, per germline. The CDR3 is 13 residues long. This chain's CDR3 is CASTRDSHSEQFF. The CDR3, as DNA: TGTGCCAGCACCAGGGACAGCCATTCGGAGCAGTTCTTC.